This T cell receptor (beta chain) was found in a study of human T cells and chemical hapten exposure. Looking at the study overall: 2% DPC applied to a 2 cm by 2 cm arm area sensitized donors.

Time point denoted: pre-sensitization, week 0. The treatment here: therapeutic diphenylcyclopropenone sensitization with weekly scalp DPC. V was cut by 2 bases and J by 4 bases, with 21 bases left in between. This CDR3 has 17 amino acids. From germline, CDR1 is MNHEY and CDR2 SVGAGI. Each cDNA molecule in the library carried unique molecular identifiers. TCRdb reprocessed the RACE reads with MiXCR, giving one entry per CDR3 protein. The sample consists of about 290,000 distinct CDR3 sequences, around 7.7% of them appearing once. This clonotype was seen a few times. Sequences were derived from whole blood, sampled in connection with sensitization to the hapten diphenylcyclopropenone (DPC). The TCR originated in a man aged 18-30 years with alopecia areata. Some clones in this sample may be carry-over from other donors' samples. The chain links TRBV6-5 to TRBJ2-7, with D perhaps matching TRBD2 (5 bases). Written as DNA, the CDR3 is TGTGCCAGCAGTTACGGCAGACTATTCATAAGGCATTACGAGCAGTACGTC. Protein product: CASSYGRLFIRHYEQYV.